Detailed here is one T cell receptor beta chain. Trimming pared 8 bases from V and 5 bases from J, leaving 23 bases between. This CDR3 is 16 amino acids long. CDR1 ENHRY and CDR2 SYGVKD come from the germline V gene. The sample comes from a study of OX40 agonist ivuxolimab in advanced cancers. At cycle 4 day 1, cycle 7 day 1, and baseline, blood was sampled. The table came from immunoSEQ multiplex PCR; TCRdb's copy has only in-frame clones and leaves some out. The repertoire has around 84,000 clones, around 92% of them found once; the top ten carry about 11%. This sample comprised CD4+ or CD8+ T cells sorted from blood, obtained in a trial of the OX40 agonist ivuxolimab. The rearrangement uses TRBV10-3 and TRBJ2-3; possible D gene TRBD2, 7 bases. The TCR was taken from an adult with an advanced solid tumor such as melanoma, head and neck, liver or kidney cancer. The CDR3 DNA sequence: TGTGCCATCCATGCTAACGCGGGGGCCGCGGGAGATACGCAGTATTTT. Its translation is CAIHANAGAAGDTQYF.